This TCR beta chain was found in a study of T cell clonotyping in hematopoietic cell transplantation. Details on this clone: Its antigen is undetermined.

Overall study results and limits: Broader posttransplant TCR repertoire diversity was predicted by graft donor and pretransplant recipient Inverse Simpson Index values. No sorting was done, leaving CD4 and CD8 contributions mixed. After transplant, recipient diversity fell while pathologically expanded clonotypes grew through day 180.

TCRdb's copy holds only in-frame clones and misses some; the assay was immunoSEQ multiplex PCR. The sample lists roughly 12,000 clones; approximately 51% were seen once. The sample comprised peripheral blood mononuclear cells. This sequence originates from a man between 45 and 60 years old in good health. Some clones in this sample may be carry-over from other donors' samples.

CDR3 bases: TGTGCCAGCAGTCAGACGGCTAGCGGGACAACCTACGAGCAGTACTTC. It specifies CASSQTASGTTYEQYF. The J gene is TRBJ2-7, the V gene TRBV14; the match to TRBD2 covers 9 bases. V was clipped by 6 bases and J by 2 bases; unmatched bases: 11. The CDR3 sequence is 16 residues long. Germline-derived CDR1 and CDR2 are SGHDN and FVKESK.